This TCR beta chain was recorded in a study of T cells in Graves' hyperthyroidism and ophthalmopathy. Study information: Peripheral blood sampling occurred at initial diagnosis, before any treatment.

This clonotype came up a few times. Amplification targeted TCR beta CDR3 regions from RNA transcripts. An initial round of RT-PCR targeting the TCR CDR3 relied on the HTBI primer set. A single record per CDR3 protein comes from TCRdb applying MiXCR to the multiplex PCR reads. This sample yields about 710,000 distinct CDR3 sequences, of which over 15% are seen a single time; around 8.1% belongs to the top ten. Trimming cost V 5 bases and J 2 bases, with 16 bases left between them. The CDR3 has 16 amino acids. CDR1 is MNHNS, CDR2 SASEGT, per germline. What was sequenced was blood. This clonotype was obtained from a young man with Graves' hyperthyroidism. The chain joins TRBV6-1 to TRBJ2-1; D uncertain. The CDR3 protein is CASSRFQLRPYNEQFF. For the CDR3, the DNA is TGTGCCAGCAGTCGATTCCAGCTCCGCCCCTACAATGAGCAGTTCTTC.